The rows below give T cell receptor beta chains drawn from one sample of a study of blood T cell repertoires in COVID-19. Sequencing used immunoSEQ multiplex PCR; TCRdb keeps in-frame clones, though not all of them. The sample has 150,000 to 200,000 clones; 79% are singletons. The sequenced sample consisted of peripheral blood. These receptors were taken from a woman in her fifties or sixties with COVID-19, enrolled during active disease. Both conserved end residues are part of each CDR3. D genes are given only for firm matches. Clone size is not always given. Where it is, it says once, few, many or a class for expanded clones.

V gene: TRBV24-1
D gene: -
J gene: TRBJ2-3
clone size: -
CDR3 protein: CATSDLPGRTDTQYF
CDR3 DNA: TGTGCCACCAGTGATTTGCCAGGGCGCACAGATACGCAGTATTTT

V gene: TRBV30
D gene: -
J gene: TRBJ1-3
clone size: -
CDR3 protein: CAWGDGTPGNTIYF
CDR3 DNA: TGTGCCTGGGGGGACGGGACTCCTGGAAACACCATATATTTT

V gene: TRBV6-2/TRBV6-3
D gene: -
J gene: TRBJ2-1
clone size: few
CDR3 protein: CASSSIAGEQFF
CDR3 DNA: TGTGCCAGCAGTTCCATAGCCGGCGAGCAGTTCTTC

V gene: TRBV2
D gene: TRBD2
J gene: TRBJ2-5
clone size: -
CDR3 protein: CASSRGGQETQYF
CDR3 DNA: TGTGCCAGCAGTCGGGGGGGGCAAGAGACCCAGTACTTC

V gene: TRBV6-5
D gene: TRBD1
J gene: TRBJ1-2
clone size: -
CDR3 protein: CASSPPDRGHYGYTF
CDR3 DNA: TGTGCCAGCAGTCCACCGGACAGGGGGCACTATGGCTACACCTTC

V gene: TRBV20-1
D gene: -
J gene: TRBJ1-1
clone size: -
CDR3 protein: CSASEGSGTRAFF
CDR3 DNA: TGCAGTGCTAGTGAAGGGTCCGGGACACGAGCTTTCTTT

V gene: TRBV7-8
D gene: -
J gene: TRBJ2-1
clone size: -
CDR3 protein: CASSLGGRGSNEQFF
CDR3 DNA: TGTGCCAGCAGCTTAGGAGGCCGAGGGAGTAATGAGCAGTTCTTC

V gene: TRBV27
D gene: -
J gene: TRBJ1-2
clone size: -
CDR3 protein: CASSFGQGLGGYTF
CDR3 DNA: TGTGCCAGCAGTTTCGGGCAGGGCTTAGGGGGCTACACCTTC

V gene: TRBV5-1
D gene: -
J gene: TRBJ1-1
clone size: once
CDR3 protein: CASSADTMNTEAFF
CDR3 DNA: TGCGCCAGCAGCGCAGACACCATGAACACTGAAGCTTTCTTT

V gene: TRBV9
D gene: -
J gene: TRBJ1-2
clone size: few
CDR3 protein: CASSVAGDNYGYTF
CDR3 DNA: TGTGCCAGCAGCGTAGCCGGGGATAACTATGGCTACACCTTC

V gene: TRBV24-1
D gene: TRBD2
J gene: TRBJ2-3
clone size: -
CDR3 protein: CATSDLAGTSGSQYF
CDR3 DNA: TGTGCCACCAGTGATTTGGCCGGGACTAGCGGGAGTCAGTATTTT

V gene: TRBV6-5
D gene: -
J gene: TRBJ1-5
clone size: -
CDR3 protein: CASSYEADQPQHF
CDR3 DNA: TGTGCCAGCAGTTATGAAGCGGACCAGCCCCAGCATTTT

V gene: TRBV7-8
D gene: -
J gene: TRBJ1-6
clone size: -
CDR3 protein: CASSLGGSFGSPLHF
CDR3 DNA: TGTGCCAGCAGCTTGGGGGGTTCTTTTGGTTCACCCCTCCACTTT

V gene: TRBV3-1/TRBV3-2
D gene: TRBD2
J gene: TRBJ2-1
clone size: -
CDR3 protein: CASSQMGLAVYNEQFF
CDR3 DNA: TGTGCCAGCAGCCAGATGGGACTAGCGGTTTACAATGAGCAGTTCTTC

V gene: TRBV3-1/TRBV3-2
D gene: -
J gene: TRBJ1-1
clone size: -
CDR3 protein: CASSRTDKGAFF
CDR3 DNA: TGTGCCAGCAGCCGGACGGACAAGGGAGCTTTCTTT

V gene: TRBV5-1
D gene: -
J gene: TRBJ2-2
clone size: -
CDR3 protein: CASSLSGRSHTGELFF
CDR3 DNA: TGCGCCAGCAGCTTGAGTGGCAGGTCCCACACCGGGGAGCTGTTTTTT

V gene: TRBV6-5
D gene: -
J gene: TRBJ2-5
clone size: -
CDR3 protein: CASSRRGVDQETQYF
CDR3 DNA: TGTGCCAGCAGCAGGCGCGGGGTGGACCAAGAGACCCAGTACTTC

V gene: TRBV29-1
D gene: TRBD1
J gene: TRBJ1-1
clone size: -
CDR3 protein: CSGNRGPYTEAFF
CDR3 DNA: TGCAGCGGGAACAGGGGGCCCTACACTGAAGCTTTCTTT